Here is one T cell receptor beta chain with its context. The target antigen is unknown. These data originate in a study of radiation and T cells in renal cell carcinoma. Findings and limits, study-wide: From baseline, blood top tumor clonotypes peaked at 2 weeks post-radiation.

Profiled with immunoSEQ multiplex PCR; TCRdb holds only in-frame clones, not every one. This table has roughly 120,000 clones, approximately 75% appearing once. Noted time point: blood 2 weeks post-SBRT. As to treatment: 15 Gy SBRT to primary tumor, nephrectomy 4 weeks later. After SBRT, blood was collected at 2 and 4 weeks, plus baseline. Clear cell pathology was present in this patient's renal cell carcinoma. The clonotype originates from an older woman with renal cell carcinoma. This material consisted of blood, taken from a patient whose treatment included radiotherapy and nephrectomy.

CDR3 nucleotide sequence: TGTGCCAGCAGCCAAGATCAGGGGAATAATCAGCCCCAGCATTTT. Its protein is CASSQDQGNNQPQHF. This chain joins TRBV4-2 and TRBJ1-5, with a weak D call TRBD1 (6 bases). This CDR3 comprises 15 residues. The germline CDR1 and CDR2 sequences are LGHNA and YNFKEQ. V shed 0 bases and J shed 4 bases, with 10 bases lying between them.